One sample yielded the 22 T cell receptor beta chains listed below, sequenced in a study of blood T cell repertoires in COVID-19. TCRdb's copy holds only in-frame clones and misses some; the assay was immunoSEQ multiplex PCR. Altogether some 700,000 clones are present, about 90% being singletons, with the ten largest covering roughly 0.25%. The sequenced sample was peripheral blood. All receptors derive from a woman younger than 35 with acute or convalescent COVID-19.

The chain's CDR3 is CASSPETGGVYGYTF. The CDR3 bases are TGTGCCAGTAGTCCCGAAACAGGAGGGGTCTATGGCTACACCTTC. This chain joins TRBV19 and TRBJ1-2, with D possibly matching TRBD1 (5 bases). V was trimmed by 5 bases and J by 4 bases, leaving 17 bases between them. This CDR3 contains 15 residues. The germline gives CDR1 LNHDA, CDR2 SQIVND (reference sequence).

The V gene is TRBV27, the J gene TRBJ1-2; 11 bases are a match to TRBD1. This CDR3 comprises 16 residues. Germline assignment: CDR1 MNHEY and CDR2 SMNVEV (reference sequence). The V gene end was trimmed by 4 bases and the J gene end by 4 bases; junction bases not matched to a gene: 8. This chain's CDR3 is CASSYRRTGGSYGYTF. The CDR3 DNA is TGTGCCAGCAGTTACCGTCGGACAGGGGGCTCCTATGGCTACACCTTC.

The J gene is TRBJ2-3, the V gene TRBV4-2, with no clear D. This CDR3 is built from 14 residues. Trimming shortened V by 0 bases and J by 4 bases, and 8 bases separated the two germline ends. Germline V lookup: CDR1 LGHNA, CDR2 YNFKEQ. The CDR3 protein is CASSQDGPPDTQYF. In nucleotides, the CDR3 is TGTGCCAGCAGCCAAGATGGGCCCCCAGATACGCAGTATTTT.

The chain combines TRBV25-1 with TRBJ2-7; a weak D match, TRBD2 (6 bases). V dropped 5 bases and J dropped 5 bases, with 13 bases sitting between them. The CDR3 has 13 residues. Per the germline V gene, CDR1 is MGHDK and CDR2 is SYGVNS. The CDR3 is CASSLGLANEQYF. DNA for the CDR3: TGTGCCAGCAGTTTGGGACTGGCAAACGAGCAGTACTTC.

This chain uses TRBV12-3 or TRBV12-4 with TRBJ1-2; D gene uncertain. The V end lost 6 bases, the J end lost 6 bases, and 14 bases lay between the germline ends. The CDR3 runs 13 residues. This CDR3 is CASSRGWENGYTF. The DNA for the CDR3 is TGTGCCAGCAGCCGCGGATGGGAGAATGGCTACACCTTC.

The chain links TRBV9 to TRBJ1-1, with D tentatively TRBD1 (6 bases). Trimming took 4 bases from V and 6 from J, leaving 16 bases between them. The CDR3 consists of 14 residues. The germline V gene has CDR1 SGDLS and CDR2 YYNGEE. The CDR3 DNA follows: TGTGCCAGCAGCCACACAGGGTATTTTTCTGAAGCTTTCTTT. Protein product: CASSHTGYFSEAFF.

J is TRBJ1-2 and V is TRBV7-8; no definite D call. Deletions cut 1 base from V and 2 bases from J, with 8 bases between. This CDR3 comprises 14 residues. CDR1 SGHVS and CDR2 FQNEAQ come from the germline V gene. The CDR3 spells CASSLGHSNYGYTF. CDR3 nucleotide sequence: TGTGCCAGCAGCTTAGGACACTCGAACTATGGCTACACCTTC.

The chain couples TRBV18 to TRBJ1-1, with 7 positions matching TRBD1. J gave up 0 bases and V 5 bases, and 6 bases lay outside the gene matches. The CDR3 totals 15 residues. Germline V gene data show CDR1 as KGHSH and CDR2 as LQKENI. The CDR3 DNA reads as TGTGCCAGCTCAGCGGGGACAGTCTTGAACACTGAAGCTTTCTTT. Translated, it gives CASSAGTVLNTEAFF.

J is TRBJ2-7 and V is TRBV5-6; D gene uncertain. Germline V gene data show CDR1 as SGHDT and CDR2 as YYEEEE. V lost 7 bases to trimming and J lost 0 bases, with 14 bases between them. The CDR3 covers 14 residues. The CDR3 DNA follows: TGTGCCAGCCAGCTAGGATTAAGCTCCTACGAGCAGTACTTC. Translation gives CASQLGLSSYEQYF.

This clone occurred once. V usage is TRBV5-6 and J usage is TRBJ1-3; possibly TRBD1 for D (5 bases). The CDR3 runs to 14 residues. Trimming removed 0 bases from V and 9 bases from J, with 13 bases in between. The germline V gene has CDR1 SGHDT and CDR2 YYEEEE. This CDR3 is CASSLAGKFSTIYF. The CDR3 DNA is TGTGCCAGCAGCTTGGCAGGGAAGTTTAGCACCATATATTTT.

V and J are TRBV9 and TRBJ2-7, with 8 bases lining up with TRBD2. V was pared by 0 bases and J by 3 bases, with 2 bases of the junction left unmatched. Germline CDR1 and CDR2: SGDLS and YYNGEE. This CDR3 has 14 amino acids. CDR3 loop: CASSVGGGNYEQYF. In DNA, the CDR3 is TGTGCCAGCAGCGTAGGCGGGGGGAACTACGAGCAGTACTTC.

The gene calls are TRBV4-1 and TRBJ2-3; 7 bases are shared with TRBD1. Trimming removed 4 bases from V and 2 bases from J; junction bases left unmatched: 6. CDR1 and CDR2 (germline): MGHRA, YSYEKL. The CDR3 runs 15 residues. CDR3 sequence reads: CASSPGTVDTDTQYF. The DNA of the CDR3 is TGCGCCAGCAGCCCCGGGACAGTCGACACAGATACGCAGTATTTT.

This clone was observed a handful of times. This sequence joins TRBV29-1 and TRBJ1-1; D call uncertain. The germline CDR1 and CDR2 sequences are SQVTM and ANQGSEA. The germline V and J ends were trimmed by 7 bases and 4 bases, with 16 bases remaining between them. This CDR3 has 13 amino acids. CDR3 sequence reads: CSGRVEPTTEAFF. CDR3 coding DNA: TGCAGCGGGCGGGTCGAGCCCACCACTGAAGCTTTCTTT. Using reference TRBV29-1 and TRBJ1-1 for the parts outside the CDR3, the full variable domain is SAVISQKPSRDICQRGTSLTIQCQVDSQVTMMFWYRQQPGQSLTLIATANQGSEATYESGFVIDKFPISRPNLTFSTLTVSNMSPEDSSIYLCSGRVEPTTEAFFGQGTRLTVV.

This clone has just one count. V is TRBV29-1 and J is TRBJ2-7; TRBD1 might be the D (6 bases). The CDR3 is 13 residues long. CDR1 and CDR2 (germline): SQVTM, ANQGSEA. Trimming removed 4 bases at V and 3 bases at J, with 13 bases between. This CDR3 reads CSVVGSGDYEQYF. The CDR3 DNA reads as TGCAGCGTTGTTGGTTCAGGGGACTACGAGCAGTACTTC.

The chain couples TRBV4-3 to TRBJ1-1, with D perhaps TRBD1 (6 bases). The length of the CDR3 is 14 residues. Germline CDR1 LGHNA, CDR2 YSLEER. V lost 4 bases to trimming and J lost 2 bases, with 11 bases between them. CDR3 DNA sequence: TGCGCCAGCAGCCCACGCGGGGGCAACACTGAAGCTTTCTTT. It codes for CASSPRGGNTEAFF.

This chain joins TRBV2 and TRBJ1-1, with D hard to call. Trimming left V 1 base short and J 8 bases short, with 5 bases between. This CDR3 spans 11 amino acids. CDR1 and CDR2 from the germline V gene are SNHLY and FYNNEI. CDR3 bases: TGTGCCAGCAGTGAAGGGCGGGAAGCTTTCTTT. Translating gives CASSEGREAFF.

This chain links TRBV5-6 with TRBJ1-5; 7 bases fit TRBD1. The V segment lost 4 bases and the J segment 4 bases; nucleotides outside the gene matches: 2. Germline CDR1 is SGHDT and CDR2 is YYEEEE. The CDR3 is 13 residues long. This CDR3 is CASSPTGNQPQHF. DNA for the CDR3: TGTGCCAGCAGCCCGACAGGGAATCAGCCCCAGCATTTT.

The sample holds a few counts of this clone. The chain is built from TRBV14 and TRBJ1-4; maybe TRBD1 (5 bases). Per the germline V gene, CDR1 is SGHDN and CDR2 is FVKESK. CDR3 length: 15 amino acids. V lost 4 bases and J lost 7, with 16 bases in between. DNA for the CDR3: TGTGCCAGCAGCCGTACAGGAGGGTCGGGTGAAAAACTGTTTTTT. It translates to CASSRTGGSGEKLFF.

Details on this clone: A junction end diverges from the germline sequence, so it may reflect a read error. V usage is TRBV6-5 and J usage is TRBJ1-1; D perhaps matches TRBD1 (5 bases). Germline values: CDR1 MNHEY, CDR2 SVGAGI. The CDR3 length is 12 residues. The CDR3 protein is CASSYSGAARIF. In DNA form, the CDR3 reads TGTGCCAGCAGTTACTCAGGGGCAGCGAGAATCTTT.

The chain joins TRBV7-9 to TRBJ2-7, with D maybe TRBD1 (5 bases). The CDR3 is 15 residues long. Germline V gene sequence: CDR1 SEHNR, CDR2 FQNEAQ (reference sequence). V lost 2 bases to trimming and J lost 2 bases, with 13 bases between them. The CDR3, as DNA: TGTGCCAGCAGCTTATCCCAGGGAAGACCCTACGAGCAGTACTTC. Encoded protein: CASSLSQGRPYEQYF.

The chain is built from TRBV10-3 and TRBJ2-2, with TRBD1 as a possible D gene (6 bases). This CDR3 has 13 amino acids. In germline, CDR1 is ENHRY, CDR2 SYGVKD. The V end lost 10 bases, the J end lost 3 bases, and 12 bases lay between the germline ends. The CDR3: CATTDRYTGELFF. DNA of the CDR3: TGTGCCACCACGGACAGATACACCGGGGAGCTGTTTTTT.

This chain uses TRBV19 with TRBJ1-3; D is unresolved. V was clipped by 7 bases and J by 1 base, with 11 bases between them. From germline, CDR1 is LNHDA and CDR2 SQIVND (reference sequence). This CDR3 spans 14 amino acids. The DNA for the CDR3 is TGTGCCAGTAACTCCCGATCTTCTGGAAACACCATATATTTT. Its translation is CASNSRSSGNTIYF. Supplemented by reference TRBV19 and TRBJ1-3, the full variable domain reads DGGITQSPKYLFRKEGQNVTLSCEQNLNHDAMYWYRQDPGQGLRLIYYSQIVNDFQKGDIAEGYSVSREKKESFPLTVTSAQKNPTAFYLCASNSRSSGNTIYFGEGSWLTVV.